This entry is about one T cell receptor beta chain. Its specificity is unknown. At one end, the junction sequence differs from germline, possibly due to a read error. The sample originates from a study of blood T cells in healthy people across ages. Primed by a sample-barcoded 5' primer and a J-beta primer mix, a second PCR proceeded for about 7 to 11 cycles. Each cDNA molecule received a tag from a template-switch adaptor that had 12 random nucleotides. TCRdb re-analysed the 5' RACE reads in MiXCR, keeping a single row per CDR3 protein. The sample holds 600,000 to 1,000,000 distinct CDR3 sequences, 20% to 25% seen once. Staff drew around 10 milliliters of peripheral blood from each donor. Every sample had a minimum of 6 million PBMCs isolated. Regarding the study as a whole: CMV status of donors was unknown, possibly confounding expanded clonotype changes.

This CDR3 is 14 amino acids long. Germline assignment: CDR1 DFQATT and CDR2 SNEGSKA (reference sequence). These same data were also listed under a study on T cells of mothers and their children.

The sample comprised blood. The sequence was obtained from a boy aged 5-17 years in good health. V usage is TRBV20-1 and J usage is TRBJ2-7; possible D gene TRBD2, 6 bases. The CDR3 here is CSARAPGTVYERYF. In DNA form, the CDR3 reads TGCAGTGCTAGGGCCCCCGGGACTGTCTACGAGCGGTACTTC.